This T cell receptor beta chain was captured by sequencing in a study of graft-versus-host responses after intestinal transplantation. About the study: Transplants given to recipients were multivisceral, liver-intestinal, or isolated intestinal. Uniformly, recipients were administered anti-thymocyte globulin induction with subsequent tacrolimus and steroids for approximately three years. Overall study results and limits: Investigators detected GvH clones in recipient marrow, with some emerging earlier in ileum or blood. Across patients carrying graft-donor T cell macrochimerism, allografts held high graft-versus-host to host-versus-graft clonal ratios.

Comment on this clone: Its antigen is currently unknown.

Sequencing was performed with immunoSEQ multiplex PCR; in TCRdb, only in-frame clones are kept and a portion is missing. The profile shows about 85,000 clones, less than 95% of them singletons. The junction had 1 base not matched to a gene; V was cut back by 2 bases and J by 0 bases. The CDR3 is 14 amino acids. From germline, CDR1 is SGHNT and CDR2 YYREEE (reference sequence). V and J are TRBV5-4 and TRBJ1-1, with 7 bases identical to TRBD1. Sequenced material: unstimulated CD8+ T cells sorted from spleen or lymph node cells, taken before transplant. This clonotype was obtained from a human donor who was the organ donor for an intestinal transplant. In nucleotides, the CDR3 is TGTGCCAGCAGCTTTCAGGGGGTGAACACTGAAGCTTTCTTT. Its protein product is CASSFQGVNTEAFF.